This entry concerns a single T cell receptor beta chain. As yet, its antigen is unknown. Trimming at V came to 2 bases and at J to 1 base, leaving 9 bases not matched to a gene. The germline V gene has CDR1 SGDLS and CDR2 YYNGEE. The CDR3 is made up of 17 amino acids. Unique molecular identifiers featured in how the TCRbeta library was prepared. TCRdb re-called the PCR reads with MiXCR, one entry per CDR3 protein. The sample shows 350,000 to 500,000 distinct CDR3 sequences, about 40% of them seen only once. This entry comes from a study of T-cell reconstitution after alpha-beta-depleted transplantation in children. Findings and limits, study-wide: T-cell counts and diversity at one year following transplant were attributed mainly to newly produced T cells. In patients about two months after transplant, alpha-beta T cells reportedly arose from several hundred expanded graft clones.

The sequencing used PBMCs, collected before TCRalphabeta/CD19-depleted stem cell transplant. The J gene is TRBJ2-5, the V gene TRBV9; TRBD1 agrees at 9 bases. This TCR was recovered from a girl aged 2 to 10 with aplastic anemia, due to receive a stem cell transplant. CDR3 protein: CASSVGPLTGGQETQYF. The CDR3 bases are TGTGCCAGCAGCGTTGGCCCATTGACAGGGGGCCAAGAGACCCAGTACTTC.